Below, 10 T cell receptor beta chains from the same sample are listed, as sequenced in a study of regulatory T cells in long-lasting Graves disease. Time point meaning: newly diagnosed GD, antithyroid drugs for less than 3 months. The authors made the TCR library using RNA they extracted from PBMCs. The authors built TCR beta libraries using iRepertoire HTBI primers and Arm-PCR of CDR3 regions. TCRdb redid the calling of the multiplex PCR reads with MiXCR, one entry per CDR3 protein. Of around 400,000 distinct CDR3 sequences listed, 14% to 15% are singletons. These same records also appear under a second study, on T cells in Graves' hyperthyroidism and ophthalmopathy.

The source material was peripheral blood mononuclear cells (PBMCs), sampled at new diagnosis, from a patient treated with antithyroid drugs. The origin of the receptors is a woman aged 40 to 50 with Graves disease.

This clonotype was counted between two and nine times. The gene calls are TRBV6-1 and TRBJ1-1; the D is unclear. Trimming removed 6 bases from V and 6 bases from J, with 17 bases in between. Germline lookup yields CDR1 MNHNS and CDR2 SASEGT. CDR3 length: 14 amino acids. CDR3 nucleotide sequence: TGTGCCAGCAGCCAATGGGGTACTGAGGCTGAAGCTTTCTTT. The encoded protein is CASSQWGTEAEAFF.

The sample holds many counts of this clonotype. The CDR3 loop is CASRPRGGRNTGELFF. As DNA, the CDR3 is TGTGCCAGCAGACCCCGTGGGGGAAGGAACACCGGGGAGCTGTTTTTT. The chain is built from TRBV27 and TRBJ2-2; D possibly uses TRBD1 or TRBD2 (5 bases each). The CDR3 runs to 16 residues. Germline V gene sequence: CDR1 MNHEY, CDR2 SMNVEV (reference sequence). V dropped 6 bases and J dropped 1 base, with 15 bases sitting between them.

This clonotype was recorded at least ten times. The rearrangement links TRBV28 to TRBJ1-5; D is unresolved. Trimming removed 5 bases from V and 2 bases from J, with 7 bases in between. The CDR3 spans 13 residues. Germline V CDR1 and CDR2: MDHEN, SYDVKM. Written as DNA, the CDR3 is TGTGCCAGCAGTAACGGCGGCAATCAGCCCCAGCATTTT. Translation gives CASSNGGNQPQHF. Looking up the rest from reference TRBV28 and TRBJ1-5 gives the full variable domain: DVKVTQSSRYLVKRTGEKVFLECVQDMDHENMFWYRQDPGLGLRLIYFSYDVKMKEKGDIPEGYSVSREKKERFSLILESASTNQTSMYLCASSNGGNQPQHFGDGTRLSIL.

The chain carries TRBV4-3 and TRBJ2-2; D not resolved. Germline assignment: CDR1 LGHNA and CDR2 YSLEER. The CDR3 has 15 residues. Trimming left V 0 bases short and J 5 bases short, with 10 bases between. CDR3 DNA: TGCGCCAGCAGCCAAGAAGGGTTTGGGACCGGGGAGCTGTTTTTT. It encodes CASSQEGFGTGELFF.

This clonotype was seen many times. The chain uses TRBV19 and TRBJ1-4; D not certain. The CDR3 contains 15 residues. Germline V gene data show CDR1 as LNHDA and CDR2 as SQIVND (reference sequence). Between the trimmed V and J ends, which lost 5 bases and 2 bases, there was a span of 12 bases. In DNA, the CDR3 is TGTGCCAGTAGTCTCTTCGCGCCTACTAATGAAAAACTGTTTTTT. Translated, it gives CASSLFAPTNEKLFF.

In this sample, this clonotype turned up a few times. J is TRBJ2-7 and V is TRBV2, with D unclear. Trimming cost V 3 bases and J 3 bases, with 6 bases left between them. CDR1 SNHLY and CDR2 FYNNEI come from the germline V gene. CDR3 length: 12 amino acids. CDR3 nucleotides: TGTGCCAGCAGTGACCCTATCTACGAGCAGTACTTC. Protein sequence: CASSDPIYEQYF.

There are many counts of this clonotype. The chain carries TRBV5-1 and TRBJ1-1, with 8 bases identical to TRBD1. The germline V gene encodes CDR1 SGHRS and CDR2 YFSETQ. The CDR3 totals 15 residues. V shed 0 bases and J 6 bases; nucleotides not matched to a gene: 7. CDR3 region: CASSLAGGASAEAFF. CDR3 bases: TGCGCCAGCAGCTTGGCAGGGGGCGCGTCCGCTGAAGCTTTCTTT.

Comment on this clonotype: One junction end does not reproduce the germline sequence, and a read error may be involved. The rearrangement links TRBV7-6 to TRBJ2-2; D is ambiguous. Per the germline V gene, CDR1 is SGHVS and CDR2 is FNYEAQ. The CDR3 spans 16 residues. The CDR3 DNA reads TGTGCCAGCAGCTTAGGTTCACTCACAAACACCCGGGAGCTGTTTTTT. This encodes CASSLGSLTNTRELFF.

The gene calls are TRBV5-1 and TRBJ1-3, with D maybe TRBD1 (6 bases). Trimming stripped 4 bases from V and 0 bases from J, with 14 bases between. Germline lookup yields CDR1 SGHRS and CDR2 YFSETQ. This CDR3 is 16 amino acids long. CDR3: CASSTGDTRSGNTIYF. CDR3 in DNA: TGCGCCAGCAGCACCGGGGACACCCGCTCTGGAAACACCATATATTTT.

This clonotype has just a few counts. This chain connects TRBV28 to TRBJ2-5, with 7 bases that match TRBD2. J lost 2 bases, V lost 4 bases, and 7 bases had no gene match. Germline V gene sequence: CDR1 MDHEN, CDR2 SYDVKM. The CDR3 has 15 amino acids. The CDR3 sequence: CASSSREGQQETQYF. Written as DNA, the CDR3 is TGTGCCAGCAGTTCAAGGGAGGGGCAGCAAGAGACCCAGTACTTC.